The source of this T cell receptor (beta chain) is a study of blood T cell repertoires in COVID-19. Study overall: From the United States, Italy and Spain came samples of acute and convalescent COVID-19. The cDNA or gDNA used as material had been derived from T cells, B-cell-depleted T cells, or PBMCs.

The germline V gene encodes CDR1 SGHNT and CDR2 YENEEA. This CDR3 is built from 17 residues. V was clipped by 8 bases and J by 1 base; unmatched bases: 16. In the source study's methods: Counts of nucleated cells, estimated from reference gene primer amplification, were obtained. The method was immunoSEQ multiplex PCR; TCRdb's version includes in-frame clones alone and lacks a portion of them. That table supplies the V and J calls and clone size; D and trimming were determined from the DNA. Among around 25,000 clones, about 87% were seen once, and the ten largest hold 25%. The V call is TRBV11-3, the J call TRBJ2-7; 8 bases align to TRBD2. The receptor was derived from a human donor with active COVID-19. The donor label of this sample is uncertain. Sequenced input: peripheral blood. CDR3 amino acids: CASGGGHGAEGSYEQYF. Here the CDR3 DNA reads TGTGCCAGCGGCGGGGGGCACGGGGCGGAGGGGTCCTACGAGCAGTACTTC.